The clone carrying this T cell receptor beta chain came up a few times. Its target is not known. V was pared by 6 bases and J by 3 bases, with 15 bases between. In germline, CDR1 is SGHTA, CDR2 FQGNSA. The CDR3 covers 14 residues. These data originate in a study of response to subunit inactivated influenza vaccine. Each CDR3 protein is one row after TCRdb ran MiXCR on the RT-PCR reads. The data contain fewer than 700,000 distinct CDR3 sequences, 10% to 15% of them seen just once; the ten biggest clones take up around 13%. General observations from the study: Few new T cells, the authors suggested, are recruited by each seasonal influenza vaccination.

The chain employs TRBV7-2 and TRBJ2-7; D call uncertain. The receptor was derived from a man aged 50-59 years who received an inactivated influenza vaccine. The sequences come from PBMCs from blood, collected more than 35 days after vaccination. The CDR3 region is CASREQRQHYEQYF. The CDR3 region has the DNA TGTGCCAGCAGAGAGCAACGGCAGCACTACGAGCAGTACTTC.